The 11 T cell receptor beta chains listed next were all sequenced from one sample in a study of T cells after yellow fever vaccination. TCRdb passed the 5' RACE reads through MiXCR, listing each CDR3 protein once. The repertoire has hundreds of thousands of distinct CDR3 sequences, around an eighth of them found once; the top ten carry around an eighth. Sequences were derived from PBMCs, sampled on the day of the yellow fever booster vaccination. These receptor sequences come from a man under 40 who received the YFV17D yellow fever vaccine.

This clonotype was picked up one time. This chain links TRBV11-2 with TRBJ2-1; 8 bases match TRBD2. Germline values: CDR1 SGHAT, CDR2 FQNNGV. CDR3 length equals 15 residues. Trimming removed 11 bases from V and 8 bases from J; junction bases left unmatched: 17. CDR3 DNA: TGTGCCGGCCCACCTACTAGCGGAGCATCGGATGAGCAGTTCTTC. Translating gives CAGPPTSGASDEQFF.

This clonotype was found many times. This chain joins TRBV6-1 and TRBJ2-7; D tentatively reads TRBD1 or TRBD2 (5 bases each). Germline CDR1 is MNHNS and CDR2 is SASEGT. V was shortened by 1 base and J by 8 bases, with 12 bases between the two germline ends. The CDR3 is made up of 13 amino acids. DNA for the CDR3: TGTGCCAGCAGTGAAGAACAACGGGGCCAGCAGTACTTC. As protein: CASSEEQRGQQYF.

This clonotype has ten or more counts. The chain links TRBV7-8 to TRBJ2-6; 8 positions agree with TRBD1. The trim removed 5 bases at V and 11 bases at J, leaving 8 bases unmatched. The CDR3 consists of 14 residues. The V gene's germline CDR1 is SGHVS and CDR2 FQNEAQ. CDR3 loop: CASSLDRGYDVLTF. The CDR3 DNA reads as TGTGCCAGCAGCCTTGACAGGGGATACGACGTCCTGACTTTC.

In its sample, this clonotype was seen a few times. This chain links TRBV15 with TRBJ2-3, with 9 bases identical to TRBD2. The CDR3 extends over 16 amino acids. The junction had 6 bases not matched to a gene; V was cut back by 0 bases and J by 5 bases. The germline CDR1 and CDR2 sequences are LNHNV and YYDKDF (reference sequence). The CDR3 region is CATSRDGLAGQDTQYF. The DNA of the CDR3 is TGTGCCACCAGCAGAGATGGGCTAGCGGGACAAGATACGCAGTATTTT.

The chain recombines TRBV5-1 with TRBJ2-1; D remains unclear. This CDR3 spans 13 amino acids. Germline-derived CDR1 and CDR2 are SGHRS and YFSETQ. Trimming removed 2 bases at V and 8 bases at J, with 11 bases between. The CDR3 DNA is TGCGCCAGCAGCTTCCCGGGTGTCTATGAGCAGTTCTTC. Residues: CASSFPGVYEQFF.

CDR3 DNA sequence: TGCGCCAGCAGCCGAGGAGACGGGACAGGGACCTACGAGCAGTACTTC. As protein: CASSRGDGTGTYEQYF. The chain joins TRBV5-1 to TRBJ2-7, with 9 bases that match TRBD1. This CDR3 contains 16 residues. Trimming removed 4 bases from V and 2 bases from J; junction bases left unmatched: 10. The germline CDR1 and CDR2 sequences are SGHRS and YFSETQ.

The rearrangement joins TRBV24-1 to TRBJ2-1; TRBD2 matches 7 bases. In germline, CDR1 is KGHDR, CDR2 SFDVKD. This CDR3 is built from 18 residues. The V gene end was trimmed by 4 bases and the J gene end by 7 bases; junction bases not matched to a gene: 18. Here the CDR3 reads CATSDFSSSGIPGNEQFF. The CDR3 DNA follows: TGTGCCACCAGTGACTTTTCATCTAGCGGCATCCCGGGGAATGAGCAGTTCTTC.

The DNA of the CDR3 is TGTGCCAGCAGCCCCCCCTCGAGCAACGTCCTGACTTTC. Protein: CASSPPSSNVLTF. The chain is built from TRBV11-2 and TRBJ2-6; no clear D gene. The CDR3 totals 13 residues. The V gene's germline CDR1 is SGHAT and CDR2 FQNNGV. The V and J ends lost 5 bases and 9 bases respectively, with 11 bases between them.

Only a few counts were recorded for this clonotype. This chain uses TRBV29-1 with TRBJ2-3; TRBD1 aligns across 9 bases. The V gene's germline CDR1 is SQVTM and CDR2 ANQGSEA. The CDR3 loop spans 15 amino acids. V trimming: 4 bases; J trimming: 0 bases; junction bases outside the gene matches: 5. CDR3 DNA sequence: TGCAGCGTTGTTTCAGGACAGGGGAGCACAGATACGCAGTATTTT. Protein: CSVVSGQGSTDTQYF.

Comment on this clonotype: This may stem from a read error, because a much larger clone lies one nucleotide away. The gene calls are TRBV12-3 or TRBV12-4 and TRBJ2-3; no definite D call. The V end lost 6 bases, the J end lost 3 bases, and 4 bases lay between the germline ends. The CDR3 runs to 11 residues. The CDR3 reads CASRWTDTQYF. CDR3 DNA sequence: TGTGCCAGCAGGTGGACAGATACGCAGTATTTT.

The V call is TRBV5-1, the J call TRBJ1-1; D not resolved. The germline gives CDR1 SGHRS, CDR2 YFSETQ. V was trimmed by 1 base and J by 0 bases, leaving 4 bases between them. This CDR3 is 13 amino acids long. CDR3 sequence: CASSLNLNTEAFF. The DNA of the CDR3 is TGCGCCAGCAGCTTGAATCTGAACACTGAAGCTTTCTTT.